This entry describes one T cell receptor beta chain. The data were obtained in a study of blood T cell repertoires in COVID-19. Trimming took 0 bases from V and 5 from J; bases not matched to a gene: 14. The CDR3 sequence is 19 residues long. CDR1 is SGHDN, CDR2 FVKESK, per germline. The assay was immunoSEQ multiplex PCR, and TCRdb's table has in-frame clones only and misses some. This repertoire shows fewer than 25,000 clones, roughly 89% found once; its top ten account for 12%. Material for sequencing was peripheral blood. This TCR came from a woman aged 80 or over with active or convalescent COVID-19. The chain combines TRBV14 with TRBJ2-2; 8 bases fit TRBD2. CDR3 in amino acids: CASSQDGGTSGRRTGELFF. The CDR3 DNA follows: TGTGCCAGCAGCCAAGATGGCGGTACGAGCGGGAGAAGGACCGGGGAGCTGTTTTTT.